This TCR beta chain was sequenced in a study of beta chain features in type 1 diabetes. Study summary: Age, gender and cell yields were alike across patients and healthy donors.

Isolated RNA was reverse transcribed in full, so expressed TCRB transcripts were sequenced. Clones were read by immunoSEQ multiplex PCR, and TCRdb kept only the in-frame ones, dropping some. The data hold roughly 300,000 clones, with around 13% observed a single time. The receptor was derived from a man younger than 40 in good health. Material: central memory CD4+ T cells from blood.

CDR3 coding DNA: TGTGCCAGCAGCGAAGACAGGGGACCCTATGGCTACACCTTC. Protein: CASSEDRGPYGYTF. The chain links TRBV7-2 to TRBJ1-2; 8 positions match TRBD1. The germline V gene encodes CDR1 SGHTA and CDR2 FQGNSA. J was trimmed by 4 bases and V by 5 bases; bases with no gene match: 6. The CDR3 consists of 14 residues.